The next 10 T cell receptor beta chains were all read from a single sample in a study of patients and donors after allogeneic stem cell transplantation. From the RT-PCR reads, TCRdb called clonotypes with MiXCR, one entry per CDR3 protein. The sample yields fewer than 15,000 distinct CDR3 sequences, under 30% seen once. The sample was blood, either unsorted or a sorted T cell fraction (not recorded which). The source is a human donor who was either an allogeneic HSCT recipient or a stem cell or donor lymphocyte infusion donor (not recorded which). It is not recorded whose cells these are; they may come from a transplant donor.

The J gene is TRBJ1-1, the V gene TRBV15; D possibly corresponds to TRBD1 (5 bases). Per the germline V gene, CDR1 is LNHNV and CDR2 is YYDKDF (reference sequence). Trimming stripped 5 bases from V and 0 bases from J, with 10 bases between. The CDR3 has 14 residues. In nucleotides, the CDR3 is TGTGCCACCAGCGGCAGGGAATTGAACACTGAAGCTTTCTTT. Its translation: CATSGRELNTEAFF.

V gene TRBV14 combines with J gene TRBJ1-3, with D unresolved. CDR1 and CDR2 (germline): SGHDN, FVKESK. Between the trimmed V and J ends, which lost 4 bases and 0 bases, there was a span of 7 bases. CDR3 size: 14 residues. The CDR3 coding sequence is TGTGCCAGCAGCCCAACAGTCTCTGGAAACACCATATATTTT. It codes for CASSPTVSGNTIYF.

J is TRBJ1-2 and V is TRBV11-3; 7 bases align to TRBD1. The ends lost 6 bases at V and 0 bases at J; junction bases unmatched: 10. Germline-derived CDR1 and CDR2 are SGHNT and YENEEA. This CDR3 comprises 16 residues. The CDR3 nucleotides are TGTGCCAGCAGTTTTACTCGACAGGGAGCTAACTATGGCTACACCTTC. It yields the protein CASSFTRQGANYGYTF.

This clonotype was seen only a few times. The chain joins TRBV6-1 to TRBJ1-1; D is unclear. Trimming removed 8 bases from V and 5 bases from J, with 6 bases in between. The CDR3 runs to 10 residues. Germline values: CDR1 MNHNS, CDR2 SASEGT. The CDR3, as DNA: TGTGCCAGCCAGAAGACTGAAGCTTTCTTT. Protein product: CASQKTEAFF.

At least ten counts were recorded for this clonotype. This chain uses TRBV5-1 with TRBJ1-2; possibly TRBD1 for D (6 bases). Germline V CDR1 and CDR2: SGHRS, YFSETQ. V shed 2 bases and J shed 0 bases, with 14 bases lying between them. CDR3 length: 16 amino acids. The CDR3 spells CASSFGQLLANYGYTF. The CDR3 nucleotides are TGCGCCAGCAGCTTCGGACAGCTGTTAGCTAACTATGGCTACACCTTC.

This clonotype has just a few counts. The CDR3 DNA sequence: TGCAGCGTCAAGACCCCCCGAGCTTTCTTT. Its protein is CSVKTPRAFF. The V and J genes are TRBV29-1 and TRBJ1-1, with D unclear. Germline lookup yields CDR1 SQVTM and CDR2 ANQGSEA. Between the trimmed V and J ends, which lost 6 bases and 10 bases, there was a span of 12 bases. CDR3 length: 10 amino acids.

This sequence joins TRBV12-3 or TRBV12-4 and TRBJ1-1; D gene uncertain. CDR3 size: 13 residues. The V end was cut by 3 bases, the J end by 1 base, with 6 bases between. The CDR3 bases are TGTGCCAGCAGTTTGAGACAGAACACTGAAGCTTTCTTT. Protein sequence: CASSLRQNTEAFF.

The chain is built from TRBV29-1 and TRBJ2-7, with D perhaps TRBD2 (6 bases). This CDR3 comprises 14 residues. V lost 4 bases to trimming and J lost 2 bases, with 15 bases between them. Germline CDR1 is SQVTM and CDR2 is ANQGSEA. CDR3 nucleotides: TGCAGCGTTGGAACCCGGGACTTCACCTACGAGCAGTACTTC. Its protein is CSVGTRDFTYEQYF.

CDR3: CASTPLPGRGETQYF. DNA for the CDR3: TGTGCCAGCACCCCCCTGCCAGGGAGAGGAGAGACCCAGTACTTC. The chain has TRBV12-3 or TRBV12-4 and TRBJ2-5, with D tentatively TRBD1 or TRBD2 (5 bases each). This CDR3 is built from 15 residues. Trimming left V 7 bases short and J 4 bases short, with 19 bases between.

This clonotype has a count of ten or more. The rearrangement links TRBV7-9 to TRBJ1-4, with D possibly TRBD1 on 6 matching bases. Germline CDR1 is SEHNR and CDR2 is FQNEAQ (reference sequence). Deletions cut 5 bases from V and 3 bases from J, with 16 bases between. The CDR3 is 16 residues long. The CDR3 DNA reads TGTGCCAGCAGCGTCCGGCGGGGGGCGTCTAATGAAAAACTGTTTTTT. Translated: CASSVRRGASNEKLFF.